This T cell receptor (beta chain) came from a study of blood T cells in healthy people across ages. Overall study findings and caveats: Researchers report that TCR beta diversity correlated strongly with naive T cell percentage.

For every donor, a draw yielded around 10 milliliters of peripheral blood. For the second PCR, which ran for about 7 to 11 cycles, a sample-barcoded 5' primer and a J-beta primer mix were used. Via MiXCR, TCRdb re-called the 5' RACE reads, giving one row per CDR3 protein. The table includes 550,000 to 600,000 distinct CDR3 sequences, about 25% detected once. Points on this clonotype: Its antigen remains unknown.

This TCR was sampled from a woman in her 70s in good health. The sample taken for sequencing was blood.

This CDR3 reads CASSHPSERGGYTF. The CDR3 DNA sequence: TGTGCCAGCAGCCACCCCTCCGAGAGGGGTGGCTACACCTTC. This chain connects TRBV3-1 to TRBJ1-2; tentative D call: TRBD1 (5 bases). The CDR3 runs to 14 residues. Trimming stripped 3 bases from V and 7 bases from J, with 15 bases between. The germline CDR1 and CDR2 sequences are LGHDT and YNNKEL (reference sequence).